This T cell receptor (beta chain) was recovered during a study of identifying expanded T cells in peripheral blood. Study results and limitations: Across healthy donors, higher total template counts meant significantly greater approximately two-week count variance. Technical replicates showed roughly 1.2 changed clones; around two weeks around 15; four weeks 19.

The data were produced by immunoSEQ multiplex PCR, yet TCRdb's version contains in-frame clones alone and is incomplete. Of 85,000 to 90,000 clones detected, around 87% appear once; the ten largest clones hold 5.6%. No infections or other immune events were documented during collection. Note on this clone: Its antigen is undetermined. The identical CDR3 is also encoded by other nucleotide sequences in the sample.

The germline V gene has CDR1 SQVTM and CDR2 ANQGSEA. CDR3 length: 13 residues. V was clipped by 1 base and J by 5 bases, with 9 bases between them. The sequencing input was blood. This TCR came from a person aged 18-70 years in good health. This chain joins TRBV29-1 and TRBJ1-5; TRBD1 might be the D (6 bases). CDR3 protein: CSVEGSGDQPQHF. As DNA, the CDR3 is TGCAGCGTTGAAGGATCAGGGGATCAGCCCCAGCATTTT.